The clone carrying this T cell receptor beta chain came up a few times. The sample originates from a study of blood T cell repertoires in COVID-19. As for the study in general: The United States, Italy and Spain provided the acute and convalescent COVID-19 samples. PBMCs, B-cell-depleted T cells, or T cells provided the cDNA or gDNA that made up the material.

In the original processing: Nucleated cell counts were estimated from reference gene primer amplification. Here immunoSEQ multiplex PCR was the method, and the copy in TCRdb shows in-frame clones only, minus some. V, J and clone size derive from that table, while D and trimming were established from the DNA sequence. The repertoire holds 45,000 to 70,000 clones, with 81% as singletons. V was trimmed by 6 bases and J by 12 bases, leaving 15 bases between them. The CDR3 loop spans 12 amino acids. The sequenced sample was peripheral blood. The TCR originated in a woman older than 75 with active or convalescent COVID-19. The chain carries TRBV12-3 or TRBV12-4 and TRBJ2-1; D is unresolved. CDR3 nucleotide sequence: TGTGCCAGCAGGTTACCATCGGGTAGGCAGTTCTTC. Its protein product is CASRLPSGRQFF.